This TCR beta chain was recorded in a study of technical replicates of blood from a few donors. This CDR3 has 17 amino acids. CDR1 and CDR2 from the germline V gene are LNHDA and SQIVND (reference sequence). Trimming removed 3 bases from V and 5 bases from J; junction bases left unmatched: 12. Libraries were prepared by immunoSEQ multiplex PCR; TCRdb keeps only in-frame clonotypes and omits some of them. Of some 70,000 clones listed, roughly nine tenths are singletons. The sample was PBMCs. The clonotype originates from a human donor in good health. Some clones in this sample may be carry-over from other donors' samples. The chain is built from TRBV19 and TRBJ2-5; TRBD2 aligns across 10 bases. DNA of the CDR3: TGTGCCAGTAGTATCCAAAGCGGGGGGGCCGTCAGGGAGACCCAGTACTTC. This codes for CASSIQSGGAVRETQYF.